This T cell receptor (beta chain) is drawn from a study of blood T cells in healthy people across ages. Study-wide findings and caveats: Naive CD4+ cells and diversity were both higher in long-lived donors than in aged donors. Older individuals had lower TCR beta diversity per million T cells (the decline was roughly linear).

Of note for this clonotype: Its antigen remains unknown.

V shed 7 bases and J shed 0 bases, with 14 bases lying between them. Germline V gives CDR1 SGHTA, CDR2 FQGNSA. The CDR3 runs to 15 residues. The use of a sample-barcoded 5' primer and a J-beta primer mix characterized a second PCR of roughly 6 to 11 cycles. A tag from a template-switch adaptor with 12 random nucleotides marked each cDNA molecule. TCRdb itself ran the 5' RACE reads through MiXCR, one entry per CDR3 protein. The top ten clones hold around 2.1% of a sample with 1.5 million to 2 million distinct CDR3 sequences, approximately 50% of them seen once. The receptor's source is a woman aged 40-49 years in good health. The V gene is TRBV7-2, the J gene TRBJ2-3; perhaps D is TRBD1 or TRBD2 (6 bases each). The specimen sequenced was blood. CDR3 region: CASKNGGRSTDTQYF. Here the CDR3 DNA reads TGTGCCAGCAAAAACGGGGGCAGAAGCACAGATACGCAGTATTTT.